The TCR beta chain under discussion was sequenced for a study of regulatory T cells in long-lasting Graves disease. Time point: persistent/refractory GD, antithyroid drugs over 5 years with positive TRAb. PBMC-extracted RNA yielded the TCR library. Patients came from an endocrinology department in Xi'an, China. The authors drew about 9 milliliters of peripheral blood into EDTA tubes. A note on this clonotype: Its antigen is not identified.

Study-wide results and limits: Persistent disease preferred TRBV28, TRBJ1-2 and TRBJ2-5; new disease, TRBV20-1 and TRBJ2-1. Having few samples may have compromised the accuracy.

Through Arm-PCR of CDR3 regions and iRepertoire HTBI primers, TCR beta libraries were built. TCRdb passed the multiplex PCR reads through MiXCR, listing each CDR3 protein once. The repertoire includes 350,000 to 450,000 distinct CDR3 sequences, roughly a fifth of them detected once, and roughly an eighth sits in the top ten. This CDR3 has 17 amino acids. The J segment lost 1 base and the V segment lost 3 bases, leaving 7 bases of the junction unmatched. Germline CDR1 reads MNHEY; CDR2 reads SMNVEV (reference sequence). This chain uses TRBV27 with TRBJ2-3; 10 positions agree with TRBD2. The sequences come from peripheral blood mononuclear cells (PBMCs), collected when the disease was refractory, from a patient treated with antithyroid drugs. The receptor was derived from a female donor with Graves disease. The chain's CDR3 is CASSLGTSAPGTDTQYF. The CDR3 DNA reads TGTGCCAGCAGTTTGGGGACTAGCGCCCCCGGCACAGATACGCAGTATTTT.